What follows describes a single T cell receptor (beta chain). These data come from a study of OX40 agonist ivuxolimab in advanced cancers. Germline CDR1 reads SGDLS; CDR2 reads YYNGEE. With 4 bases removed from V and 2 bases from J, the gap between germline ends came to 18 bases. The CDR3 sequence is 17 residues long. TCRdb's copy holds only in-frame clones and misses some; the assay was immunoSEQ multiplex PCR. The sample has 48,000 or so clones, around nine tenths seen once. This sequence originates from an adult with an advanced solid tumor such as melanoma, head and neck, liver or kidney cancer. The source was CD4+ or CD8+ T cells sorted from blood, collected in a trial of the OX40 agonist ivuxolimab. The J gene is TRBJ1-4, the V gene TRBV9; tentatively, D is TRBD1 (5 bases). CDR3 residues: CASSPHQGWYTNEKLFF. As DNA, the CDR3 is TGTGCCAGCAGCCCCCATCAGGGCTGGTACACTAATGAAAAACTGTTTTTT.